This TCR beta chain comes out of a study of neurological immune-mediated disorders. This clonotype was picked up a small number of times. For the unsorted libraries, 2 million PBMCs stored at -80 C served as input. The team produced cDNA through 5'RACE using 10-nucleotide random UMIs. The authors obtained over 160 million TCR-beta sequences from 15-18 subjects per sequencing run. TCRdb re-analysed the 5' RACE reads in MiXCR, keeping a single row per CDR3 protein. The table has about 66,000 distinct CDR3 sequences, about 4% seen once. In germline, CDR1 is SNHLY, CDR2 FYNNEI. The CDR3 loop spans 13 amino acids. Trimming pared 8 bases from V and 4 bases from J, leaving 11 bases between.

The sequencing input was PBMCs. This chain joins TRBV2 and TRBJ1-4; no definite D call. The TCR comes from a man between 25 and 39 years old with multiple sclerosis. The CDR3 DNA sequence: TGTGCCAGCCTAAGGGAAAGTAATGAAAAACTGTTTTTT. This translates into CASLRESNEKLFF.